The 24 T cell receptor beta chains in this list originate from one sample, sequenced in a study of T cell repertoires in MIS-A myocarditis. Libraries were prepared by immunoSEQ multiplex PCR; TCRdb keeps only in-frame clonotypes and omits some of them. The table shows 11,000 or so clones, with approximately 80% occurring only once. Sequencing input: right ventricle heart tissue obtained at autopsy. Receptor source: a man younger than 35 with fulminant myocarditis from multisystem inflammatory syndrome in adults (MIS-A) after COVID-19.

The chain has TRBV6-5 and TRBJ1-2; possibly TRBD1 for D (5 bases). V lost 6 bases and J 2 bases, leaving 10 bases between the germline ends. This CDR3 spans 13 amino acids. Germline V CDR1 and CDR2: MNHEY, SVGAGI. This CDR3 is CASSVGDNYGYTF. DNA for the CDR3: TGTGCCAGCAGCGTGGGGGACAACTATGGCTACACCTTC.

The V call is TRBV9, the J call TRBJ1-3; 8 positions match TRBD1. CDR3 length: 14 amino acids. V lost 3 bases to trimming and J lost 1 base; unmatched junction nucleotides: 0. The germline V gene has CDR1 SGDLS and CDR2 YYNGEE. DNA of the CDR3: TGTGCCAGCAGCGGGACAGGGTCTGGAAACACCATATATTTT. Protein sequence: CASSGTGSGNTIYF.

A remark on this clone: Other nucleotide sequences from this sample produce the same CDR3. The rearrangement uses TRBV2 and TRBJ1-2, with D unclear. The CDR3 runs to 13 residues. V was shortened by 5 bases and J by 11 bases, with 18 bases between the two germline ends. The germline V gene has CDR1 SNHLY and CDR2 FYNNEI. In DNA form, the CDR3 reads TGTGCCAGCAGTCCCGAGAGGGCGGGTGGTTACACCTTC. Its protein is CASSPERAGGYTF.

The rearrangement uses TRBV19 and TRBJ1-2; 10 bases are shared with TRBD1. The CDR3 has 16 residues. Trimming cost V 10 bases and J 2 bases; bases outside gene matches: 13. CDR1 and CDR2 from the germline V gene are LNHDA and SQIVND (reference sequence). The CDR3 sequence: CATRRIDRGQNYGYTF. The CDR3 DNA reads as TGTGCCACCAGACGGATAGACAGGGGGCAAAACTATGGCTACACCTTC. Looking up the rest from reference TRBV19 and TRBJ1-2 gives the full variable domain: DGGITQSPKYLFRKEGQNVTLSCEQNLNHDAMYWYRQDPGQGLRLIYYSQIVNDFQKGDIAEGYSVSREKKESFPLTVTSAQKNPTAFYLCATRRIDRGQNYGYTFGSGTRLTVV.

The chain carries TRBV27 and TRBJ1-2; D not certain. V lost 0 bases and J lost 4, with 12 bases in between. The CDR3 runs 15 residues. Per germline, CDR1 MNHEY and CDR2 SMNVEV (reference sequence). The CDR3 DNA is TGTGCCAGCAGTTTATCGGGCAGGAGGGTCTATGGCTACACCTTC. Its translation: CASSLSGRRVYGYTF.

As concerns this clone: One junction end disagrees with the germline gene, perhaps due to a read error. This chain joins TRBV7-9 and TRBJ2-1; TRBD1 or TRBD2 may be the D gene (5 bases each). This CDR3 region has 11 residues. The V gene's germline CDR1 is SEHNR and CDR2 FQNEAQ (reference sequence). CDR3 sequence reads: CASSLGREPFF. CDR3 sequence (DNA): TGTGCCAGCAGCTTAGGCAGGGAGCCGTTCTTC.

The rearrangement links TRBV28 to TRBJ2-7; D is possibly TRBD1 or TRBD2 (5 bases each). The CDR3 runs to 12 residues. Germline-derived CDR1 and CDR2 are MDHEN and SYDVKM. V was clipped by 7 bases and J by 9 bases, with 16 bases between them. For the CDR3, the DNA is TGTGCCAGCACCACTTCTCAGGGAGTGCAGTACTTC. Amino acid sequence: CASTTSQGVQYF.

This clone has a handful of counts. V and J are TRBV7-8 and TRBJ1-1, with D perhaps matching TRBD1 (5 bases). Deletions cut 5 bases from V and 0 bases from J, with 13 bases between. The CDR3 extends over 15 amino acids. The germline gives CDR1 SGHVS, CDR2 FQNEAQ. DNA for the CDR3: TGTGCCAGCAGCCCACGACAGCGGATGAACACTGAAGCTTTCTTT. The encoded protein is CASSPRQRMNTEAFF.

The J gene is TRBJ1-5, the V gene TRBV27, with D tentatively TRBD1 (6 bases). The V end lost 5 bases, the J end lost 1 base, and 9 bases lay between the germline ends. CDR3 size: 14 residues. The V gene's germline CDR1 is MNHEY and CDR2 SMNVEV (reference sequence). The CDR3 region is CASSPQGSNQPQHF. The CDR3 DNA reads as TGTGCCAGCAGTCCCCAGGGGAGCAATCAGCCCCAGCATTTT.

The chain couples TRBV7-2 to TRBJ1-2; D might be TRBD1 (5 bases). CDR3 length equals 16 residues. V lost 4 bases and J 6 bases, leaving 21 bases between the germline ends. CDR1 and CDR2 (germline): SGHTA, FQGNSA. The CDR3 reads CASSSNAGGARDGYTF. CDR3 DNA: TGTGCCAGCAGCTCAAACGCCGGCGGGGCAAGGGATGGCTACACCTTC. Full variable domain (rest looked up from reference TRBV7-2 and TRBJ1-2): GAGVSQSPSNKVTEKGKDVELRCDPISGHTALYWYRQSLGQGLEFLIYFQGNSAPDKSGLPSDRFSAERTGGSVSTLTIQRTQQEDSAVYLCASSSNAGGARDGYTFGSGTRLTVV.

The chain recombines TRBV7-9 with TRBJ2-7, with D unresolved. Germline V lookup: CDR1 SEHNR, CDR2 FQNEAQ (reference sequence). The CDR3 runs to 16 residues. V dropped 5 bases and J dropped 3 bases, with 20 bases sitting between them. CDR3 in DNA: TGTGCCAGCAGCCCCACCATCTCCGGAGTAGTCTACGAGCAGTACTTC. This encodes CASSPTISGVVYEQYF.

The rearrangement links TRBV2 to TRBJ1-1; 8 bases match TRBD1. The germline V gene has CDR1 SNHLY and CDR2 FYNNEI. V shed 5 bases and J 11 bases; nucleotides not matched to a gene: 7. The CDR3 has 12 amino acids. The CDR3 region has the DNA TGTGCCAGCAGTTACTCAGGGGGCTTGGCTTTCTTT. As protein: CASSYSGGLAFF.

The chain recombines TRBV30 with TRBJ1-3; D remains unclear. This CDR3 has 10 residues. V lost 4 bases, J lost 7 bases, and 5 bases lay in between. The germline gives CDR1 GTSNPN, CDR2 SVGIG (reference sequence). This CDR3 reads CAWNGNTIYF. In DNA form, the CDR3 reads TGTGCCTGGAACGGTAACACCATATATTTT.

The rearrangement joins TRBV6-6 to TRBJ2-7, with TRBD1 matching over 11 bases. Germline V lookup: CDR1 MNHNY, CDR2 SVGAGI (reference sequence). The CDR3 has 14 amino acids. The J segment lost 5 bases and the V segment lost 10 bases, leaving 10 bases of the junction unmatched. The CDR3 region is CATNTGTGGHEQYF. The CDR3 DNA sequence: TGTGCCACCAATACCGGGACAGGGGGTCACGAGCAGTACTTC.

The chain joins TRBV5-6 to TRBJ2-1, with TRBD2 identical over 12 bases. CDR3 length: 18 amino acids. Germline assignment: CDR1 SGHDT and CDR2 YYEEEE. The V and J ends lost 1 base and 6 bases, in that order; junction bases with no gene match: 11. The DNA for the CDR3 is TGTGCCAGCAGCTTGCGGCTAGCGGGGGGGCCACGGTTCAATGAGCAGTTCTTC. Amino acid sequence: CASSLRLAGGPRFNEQFF. Based on the CDR3 plus reference TRBV5-6 and TRBJ2-1, the full variable domain is DAGVTQSPTHLIKTRGQQVTLRCSPKSGHDTVSWYQQALGQGPQFIFQYYEEEERQRGNFPDRFSGHQFPNYSSELNVNALLLGDSALYLCASSLRLAGGPRFNEQFFGPGTRLTVL.

Concerning this clone itself: The identical CDR3 is also encoded by other nucleotide sequences in the sample. The V call is TRBV29-1, the J call TRBJ2-3; the match to TRBD2 covers 11 bases. The CDR3 extends over 14 amino acids. Trimming at V came to 6 bases and at J to 6 bases, leaving 8 bases not matched to a gene. In germline, CDR1 is SQVTM, CDR2 ANQGSEA. In nucleotides, the CDR3 is TGCAGCGTCCCGGTGACTAGCGGGGTGGATACGCAGTATTTT. This codes for CSVPVTSGVDTQYF.

The V gene is TRBV7-6, the J gene TRBJ1-4; no clear D gene. The CDR3 totals 15 residues. V was trimmed by 3 bases and J by 6 bases, leaving 14 bases between them. CDR1 SGHVS and CDR2 FNYEAQ come from the germline V gene. The DNA of the CDR3 is TGTGCCAGCAGCTTGGACGGGATGCTTTATGAAAAACTGTTTTTT. Encoded protein: CASSLDGMLYEKLFF.

This chain links TRBV9 with TRBJ2-3; the match to TRBD2 covers 8 bases. Germline V lookup: CDR1 SGDLS, CDR2 YYNGEE. V was clipped by 2 bases and J by 1 base; unmatched bases: 6. This CDR3 has 16 amino acids. The CDR3 here is CASSVVWRGGTDTQYF. The CDR3 DNA reads as TGTGCCAGCAGCGTGGTATGGCGGGGGGGCACAGATACGCAGTATTTT.

This rearrangement joins TRBV28 to TRBJ2-7; D unresolved. The germline V and J ends were trimmed by 10 bases and 4 bases, with 14 bases remaining between them. The CDR3 is made up of 12 amino acids. Germline CDR1 and CDR2: MDHEN and SYDVKM. The CDR3 here is CAIGDEAYEQYF. Written as DNA, the CDR3 is TGTGCCATTGGGGATGAGGCTTACGAGCAGTACTTC.

This clone has a handful of counts. This chain uses TRBV5-4 with TRBJ2-7; a weak D match, TRBD1 (6 bases). The V and J ends lost 2 bases and 5 bases respectively, with 11 bases between them. This CDR3 has 13 residues. CDR1 and CDR2 (germline): SGHNT, YYREEE (reference sequence). In nucleotides, the CDR3 is TGTGCCAGCAGCTTCGCAGGGGTGGACGAGCAGTACTTC. This sequence encodes CASSFAGVDEQYF.

This chain joins TRBV7-2 and TRBJ1-5, with D possibly matching TRBD1 (6 bases). This CDR3 spans 15 amino acids. Trimming stripped 5 bases from V and 3 bases from J, with 14 bases between. The V gene's germline CDR1 is SGHTA and CDR2 FQGNSA. CDR3 DNA sequence: TGTGCCAGCAGCCCTAATGGGGGGGCCAATCAGCCCCAGCATTTT. Translation: CASSPNGGANQPQHF.

This chain joins TRBV9 and TRBJ1-2; D is uncertain. Trimming removed 3 bases at V and 0 bases at J, with 18 bases between. Per germline, CDR1 SGDLS and CDR2 YYNGEE. The CDR3 spans 17 residues. The CDR3 loop is CASSEPGSGTSNYGYTF. In nucleotides, the CDR3 is TGTGCCAGCAGCGAGCCAGGCTCGGGAACATCTAACTATGGCTACACCTTC.

The chain links TRBV6-2 or TRBV6-3 to TRBJ2-7; D may be TRBD1 (6 bases). The germline V gene has CDR1 MNHEY and CDR2 SVGEGT. The germline V and J ends were trimmed by 2 bases and 6 bases, with 14 bases remaining between them. CDR3 length: 14 residues. CDR3 in amino acids: CASSYEGELSEQYF. The CDR3 bases are TGTGCCAGCAGTTACGAGGGGGAACTGAGCGAGCAGTACTTC.

The chain has TRBV28 and TRBJ2-7, with D possibly matching TRBD2 (5 bases). CDR3 length equals 15 residues. Looked up from germline, CDR1 is MDHEN and CDR2 is SYDVKM. Trimming removed 7 bases at V and 6 bases at J, with 22 bases between. The CDR3 nucleotides read TGTGCCAGCACCCCGCGGCTAGCTTCTTGGTCCGAGCAGTACTTC. This encodes CASTPRLASWSEQYF.